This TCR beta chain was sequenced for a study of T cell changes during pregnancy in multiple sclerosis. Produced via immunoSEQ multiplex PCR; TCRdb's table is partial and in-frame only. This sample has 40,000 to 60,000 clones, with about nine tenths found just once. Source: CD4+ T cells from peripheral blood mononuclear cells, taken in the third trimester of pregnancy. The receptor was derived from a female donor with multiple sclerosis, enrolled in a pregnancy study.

For the CDR3, the DNA is TGTGCCAGCAGCGTAGGCCGAACAGGGCGGACCGGGGAGCTGTTTTTT. Protein product: CASSVGRTGRTGELFF. The J gene is TRBJ2-2, the V gene TRBV9; possibly TRBD1 for D (6 bases). The length of the CDR3 is 16 residues. CDR1 is SGDLS, CDR2 YYNGEE, per germline. Trimming pared 0 bases from V and 5 bases from J, leaving 14 bases between.